Listed below are T cell receptor beta chains from one sample, sequenced in a study of Graves' ophthalmopathy and Graves' hyperthyroidism. TCRdb called the multiplex PCR reads again in MiXCR, with one record for every CDR3 protein. The data contain about 390,000 distinct CDR3 sequences, less than 20% of them singletons. The material sequenced was peripheral blood. The receptors were gathered from a young woman with stable Graves' hyperthyroidism. CDR3s include the opening cysteine and the closing phenylalanine or tryptophan. The D gene is left open where the match is weak. Not all rows give a size; the values are once, few, many and, for expanded clones, a class.

TRBJ2-2,few,TRBV5-1,NA,CASSSDREVAGELFF,TGCGCCAGCAGCTCAGACAGGGAGGTGGCCGGGGAGCTGTTTTTT
TRBJ1-1,many,TRBV5-1,TRBD1,CASSLRTGGSTEAFF,TGCGCCAGCAGCTTACGGACAGGGGGGAGCACTGAAGCTTTCTTT
TRBJ2-7,many,TRBV7-9,NA,CASSLQREQYF,TGTGCCAGCAGCTTACAGCGAGAGCAGTACTTC
TRBJ2-2,many,TRBV19,TRBD1,CASSIGTGGFGTGELFF,TGTGCCAGTAGTATTGGGACAGGGGGTTTTGGAACCGGGGAGCTGTTTTTT
TRBJ2-7,many,TRBV12-3/TRBV12-4,TRBD1,CASSNRHRDSYEQYF,TGTGCCAGCAGTAACCGTCACCGGGACAGCTACGAGCAGTACTTC
TRBJ2-5,NA,TRBV28,TRBD1,CASRTGDSKRETQYF,TGTGCCAGCAGGACAGGGGATTCCAAAAGGGAGACCCAGTACTTC
TRBJ1-1,many,TRBV6-5,NA,CASSYGLSDTEAFF,TGTGCCAGCAGTTACGGGCTTTCGGACACTGAAGCTTTCTTT
TRBJ2-7,NA,TRBV2,TRBD2,CASSGLPTYEQYF,TGTGCCAGCTCGGGACTACCAACCTACGAGCAGTACTTC
TRBJ1-2,many,TRBV24-1,NA,CATSVVGGGYTF,TGTGCCACCAGCGTAGTAGGCGGTGGCTACACCTTC
TRBJ2-7,many,TRBV29-1,TRBD1,CSVEDRDVNYEQYF,TGCAGCGTCGAGGACAGGGATGTTAACTACGAGCAGTACTTC
TRBJ1-1,NA,TRBV3-1,NA,CASSQTDRRLNTEAFF,TGTGCCAGCAGCCAAACTGACAGGAGATTGAACACTGAAGCTTTCTTT
TRBJ1-2,many,TRBV19,NA,CASSIKDYGYTF,TGTGCCAGTAGTATTAAAGATTATGGCTACACCTTC
TRBJ1-2,many,TRBV6-5,NA,CASSSPGSLYGYTF,TGTGCCAGCAGTTCCCCAGGGTCCCTCTATGGCTACACCTTC
TRBJ1-1,many,TRBV11-2,NA,CASSLSWGPMNTEAFF,TGTGCCAGCAGCTTAAGTTGGGGTCCGATGAACACTGAAGCTTTCTTT
TRBJ2-7,many,TRBV28,NA,CASSTQGQNSYEQYF,TGTGCCAGCAGTACCCAAGGACAGAACTCCTACGAGCAGTACTTC
TRBJ1-1,many,TRBV15,NA,CATSRDLRAGDPAFF,TGTGCCACCAGCAGAGATTTGAGGGCAGGGGATCCGGCTTTCTTT
TRBJ1-5,once,TRBV12-3/TRBV12-4,NA,CASSLARAVNQPQHF,TGTGCCAGCAGTTTAGCCCGGGCGGTCAATCAGCCCCAGCATTTT
TRBJ1-2,many,TRBV3-1,NA,CASSQDLAHGYTF,TGTGCCAGCAGCCAAGATTTAGCCCATGGCTACACCTTC
TRBJ2-7,NA,TRBV20-1,NA,CSARRSGDLSYEQYF,TGCAGTGCTAGACGTTCTGGGGATCTCTCCTACGAGCAGTACTTC
TRBJ1-1,NA,TRBV6-4,TRBD1,CASSGDRGSTEAFF,TGTGCCAGCAGTGGCGACAGGGGAAGCACTGAAGCTTTCTTT
TRBJ1-1,many,TRBV30,NA,CAWSSTDRKEAFF,TGTGCCTGGAGTTCGACTGATAGGAAAGAAGCTTTCTTT
TRBJ1-2,many,TRBV20-1,TRBD1,CSARGGQGGYGYTF,TGCAGTGCTAGAGGGGGACAGGGGGGCTATGGCTACACCTTC
TRBJ1-1,NA,TRBV6-5,TRBD1,CASLQGADTEAFF,TGTGCCAGTCTACAGGGGGCGGACACTGAAGCTTTCTTT
TRBJ1-3,many,TRBV12-5,NA,CASGFLGIGNTIYF,TGTGCTAGTGGTTTTTTGGGGATCGGAAACACCATATATTTT
TRBJ2-2,many,TRBV6-1,NA,CASSDRFRADTGELFF,TGTGCCAGCAGTGACCGCTTCAGGGCGGACACCGGGGAGCTGTTTTTT
TRBJ2-2,NA,TRBV5-1,NA,CASSRILGANTGELFF,TGCGCCAGCAGCCGCATTCTCGGGGCGAACACCGGGGAGCTGTTTTTT
TRBJ1-2,many,TRBV2,NA,CASSEVATYGYTF,TGTGCCAGCAGTGAGGTGGCAACCTATGGCTACACCTTC
TRBJ1-2,many,TRBV14,NA,CASSDRLVYGYTF,TGTGCCAGTAGCGACCGACTAGTCTATGGCTACACCTTC